The clone carrying this T cell receptor beta chain came up a few times. Its antigen is unknown. The sample is drawn from a study of T-cell memory formation after mild COVID-19. The study's findings and limits: Within pre-infection memory, some responding clones were found, suggesting cross-reactive memory joined. From day 15 to 85, contracting clones were balanced between CD4 and CD8, whereas later expanders leaned toward CD4+. CD4+ clones that contracted lay mainly in CM and EM; CD8+ ones lay in EMRA.

This CDR3 spans 11 amino acids. Looked up from germline, CDR1 is DFQATT and CDR2 is SNEGSKA (reference sequence). Trimming removed 6 bases from V and 7 bases from J, with 9 bases in between. A 5'RACE reaction primed in the constant segment made cDNA libraries of TCR alpha and TCR beta, and these carried sample barcodes and UMIs. A single record per CDR3 protein comes from TCRdb applying MiXCR to the 5' RACE reads. The sample lists some 210,000 distinct CDR3 sequences, around 30% seen once, with 11% in the top ten. V gene TRBV20-1 combines with J gene TRBJ2-2; D remains unclear. The receptor's source is an adult woman who had mild COVID-19 (a few samples of this study predate the infection). Cell type and time point are not known. The material sequenced was PBMCs or a T cell subset sorted from them (not recorded which). As DNA, the CDR3 is TGCAGTGCCGTAGATAACGGGGAGCTGTTTTTT. Translating gives CSAVDNGELFF.